This T cell receptor beta chain originates from a study of blood T cell repertoires in COVID-19. Per the germline V gene, CDR1 is LNHDA and CDR2 is SQIVND (reference sequence). The CDR3 consists of 14 residues. After removal of 4 bases from V and 5 bases from J, the junction contained 5 bases not matched to a gene. The data were produced by immunoSEQ multiplex PCR, yet TCRdb's version contains in-frame clones alone and is incomplete. The table has some 260,000 clones, nearly 90% seen once; the top ten hold about 0.7%. Source material: peripheral blood. This chain links TRBV19 with TRBJ2-1, with TRBD1 identical over 7 bases. This clonotype was sampled from a human donor in a cohort sampled during active COVID-19. CDR3 sequence reads: CASSTQGVHNEQFF. The CDR3, as DNA: TGTGCCAGTAGTACCCAGGGGGTCCACAATGAGCAGTTCTTC.